This entry lists 28 T cell receptor beta chains sequenced from one sample in a study of identical twins. MiXCR, applied by TCRdb to the 5' RACE reads, yields one record per CDR3 protein. This sample has fewer than 450,000 distinct CDR3 sequences, with 9% found just once. Sequencing used naive T cells sorted from blood. All receptors come from a woman aged 50 to 65 in good health.

The rearrangement links TRBV7-3 to TRBJ2-1, with 9 bases aligning to TRBD2. Germline CDR1 and CDR2: SGHTA and FQGTGA. This CDR3 region has 19 residues. Germline trimming cut 1 base from V and 0 bases from J; bases unmatched to any gene: 10. The CDR3 reads CASSLSASGRISSYNEQFF. In DNA, the CDR3 is TGTGCCAGCAGCTTAAGTGCCAGCGGGAGGATCAGCTCCTACAATGAGCAGTTCTTC.

This sequence joins TRBV7-9 and TRBJ1-1; the D gene is possibly TRBD1 (5 bases). CDR1 and CDR2 from the germline V gene are SEHNR and FQNEAQ (reference sequence). The CDR3 is made up of 14 amino acids. Between the trimmed V and J ends, which lost 5 bases and 5 bases, there was a span of 15 bases. The CDR3 region is CASSPKGDRTEAFF. Written as DNA, the CDR3 is TGTGCCAGCAGCCCAAAAGGGGATCGGACTGAAGCTTTCTTT.

This clonotype was seen only a few times. This chain connects TRBV5-1 to TRBJ2-2; TRBD1 agrees at 10 bases. Germline V CDR1 and CDR2: SGHRS, YFSETQ. Germline trimming cut 0 bases from V and 3 bases from J; bases unmatched to any gene: 5. CDR3 length: 17 amino acids. CDR3 nucleotide sequence: TGCGCCAGCAGCTTGGCAAGGACAGGGGGAGACACCGGGGAGCTGTTTTTT. The encoded protein is CASSLARTGGDTGELFF.

This chain links TRBV12-3 or TRBV12-4 with TRBJ1-3; TRBD1 matches 7 bases. This CDR3 is 16 amino acids long. The junction had 9 bases not matched to a gene; V was cut back by 6 bases and J by 1 base. The CDR3, as DNA: TGTGCCAGCAGCCCACTGACAGGGCGGTCTGGAAACACCATATATTTT. The encoded protein is CASSPLTGRSGNTIYF.

This clonotype has a handful of counts. The CDR3 here is CSARGFLRAYNEQFF. The CDR3 nucleotides are TGCAGTGCTAGGGGGTTTCTGCGGGCCTACAATGAGCAGTTCTTC. This chain uses TRBV20-1 with TRBJ2-1, with D tentatively TRBD2 (5 bases). Germline V gene data show CDR1 as DFQATT and CDR2 as SNEGSKA (reference sequence). V lost 3 bases and J 2 bases, leaving 14 bases between the germline ends. This CDR3 region has 15 residues.

This chain links TRBV3-1 with TRBJ2-7; 7 nucleotides align to TRBD1. The ends lost 1 base at V and 2 bases at J; junction bases unmatched: 5. The germline V gene encodes CDR1 LGHDT and CDR2 YNNKEL (reference sequence). The CDR3 is 15 residues long. CDR3 sequence reads: CASSQGVTGAYEQYV. CDR3 DNA: TGTGCCAGCAGCCAAGGAGTTACAGGGGCCTACGAGCAGTACGTC.

This clonotype was seen at least ten times. The chain employs TRBV5-1 and TRBJ2-5, with TRBD2 matching over 15 bases. This CDR3 region has 18 residues. With 2 bases clipped from V and 7 bases from J, the junction kept 12 bases outside the gene matches. Germline lookup yields CDR1 SGHRS and CDR2 YFSETQ. CDR3 bases: TGCGCCAGCAGCTTAAGGACTAGCGGGAGGGCGGATTTGTCGACCCAGTACTTC. Encoded protein: CASSLRTSGRADLSTQYF.

This clonotype was recorded only once. This chain joins TRBV25-1 and TRBJ2-7; D remains unclear. V was trimmed by 4 bases and J by 4 bases, leaving 8 bases between them. Germline V CDR1 and CDR2: MGHDK, SYGVNS. The CDR3 is 12 amino acids. CDR3 in amino acids: CASSGRLYEQYF. As DNA, the CDR3 is TGTGCCAGCAGTGGAAGACTTTACGAGCAGTACTTC.

The chain couples TRBV28 to TRBJ2-7, with TRBD1 as a possible D gene (6 bases). Germline V gives CDR1 MDHEN, CDR2 SYDVKM. V was shortened by 7 bases and J by 2 bases, with 12 bases between the two germline ends. CDR3 length equals 13 residues. The CDR3 protein is CASNQGRPYEQYF. CDR3 coding DNA: TGTGCCAGCAACCAGGGGCGACCCTACGAGCAGTACTTC.

This clonotype was counted between two and nine times. The rearrangement joins TRBV29-1 to TRBJ1-4; D may be TRBD1 (6 bases). The CDR3 is 13 residues long. Trimming took 4 bases from V and 7 from J, leaving 13 bases between them. Germline V gene data show CDR1 as SQVTM and CDR2 as ANQGSEA. CDR3 residues: CSVGGGRGEKLFF. The CDR3 DNA reads TGCAGCGTTGGAGGGGGAAGAGGTGAAAAACTGTTTTTT.

This clonotype has only a few counts. This rearrangement joins TRBV27 to TRBJ2-2; TRBD1 matches 8 bases. CDR1 and CDR2 from the germline V gene are MNHEY and SMNVEV (reference sequence). The CDR3 spans 13 residues. J lost 7 bases, V lost 5 bases, and 3 bases had no gene match. The CDR3 DNA reads as TGTGCCAGCAGTGGACAGGGAAACGGGGAGCTGTTTTTT. Protein product: CASSGQGNGELFF.

This clonotype was counted only a few times. V is TRBV29-1 and J is TRBJ2-2, with TRBD1 as a possible D gene (7 bases). The germline V gene has CDR1 SQVTM and CDR2 ANQGSEA. There are 13 residues in the CDR3. The V end was cut by 7 bases, the J end by 5 bases, with 14 bases between. In DNA form, the CDR3 reads TGCAGCGCCCGGGGGACAGCGACCGGGGAGCTGTTTTTT. Amino acid sequence: CSARGTATGELFF.

This chain links TRBV7-6 with TRBJ2-6; D unclear. V lost 1 base and J 0 bases, leaving 16 bases between the germline ends. This CDR3 is built from 19 residues. The germline CDR1 and CDR2 sequences are SGHVS and FNYEAQ. The CDR3 DNA follows: TGTGCCAGCAGCTTAGTCGTTCCAGAGTTTAACTCTGGGGCCAACGTCCTGACTTTC. Its protein product is CASSLVVPEFNSGANVLTF. The full variable domain, rest sourced from reference TRBV7-6 and TRBJ2-6, is GAGVSQSPRYKVTKRGQDVALRCDPISGHVSLYWYRQALGQGPEFLTYFNYEAQQDKSGLPNDRFSAERPEGSISTLTIQRTEQRDSAMYRCASSLVVPEFNSGANVLTFGAGSRLTVL.

The rearrangement links TRBV11-2 to TRBJ1-1; D not resolved. V lost 2 bases to trimming and J lost 6 bases, with 22 bases between them. CDR1 SGHAT and CDR2 FQNNGV come from the germline V gene. The CDR3 is 17 amino acids. The DNA of the CDR3 is TGTGCCAGCAGCTTAATCGTCCCGGGGTTTTTGGGCGCTGAAGCTTTCTTT. Translating gives CASSLIVPGFLGAEAFF.

V gene TRBV19 combines with J gene TRBJ2-7; D is possibly TRBD1 (6 bases). V was pared by 10 bases and J by 5 bases, with 18 bases between. The germline V gene has CDR1 LNHDA and CDR2 SQIVND (reference sequence). The CDR3 consists of 13 residues. CDR3 DNA sequence: TGTGCCACTAACGACAGGAGCCATAACGAGCAGTACTTC. Encoded protein: CATNDRSHNEQYF.

This clonotype was seen more than once but under ten times. The rearrangement links TRBV3-1 to TRBJ2-7; D assignment may be TRBD1 or TRBD2 (5 bases each). This CDR3 has 16 amino acids. Per germline, CDR1 LGHDT and CDR2 YNNKEL (reference sequence). Between the trimmed V and J ends, which lost 4 bases and 1 base, there was a span of 17 bases. CDR3 amino acids: CASSRWAGTESYEQYF. CDR3 nucleotide sequence: TGTGCCAGCAGCCGCTGGGCAGGGACGGAGTCCTACGAGCAGTACTTC.

The genes are TRBV12-3 or TRBV12-4 and TRBJ2-6, with no clear D. The CDR3 has 15 residues. Between the trimmed V and J ends, which lost 6 bases and 2 bases, there was a span of 11 bases. In DNA form, the CDR3 reads TGTGCCAGCAGCCGGACGGACCCTGGGGCCAACGTCCTGACTTTC. Translation gives CASSRTDPGANVLTF.

There are many counts of this clonotype. An end of the junction differs from the germline gene, which may be a read error. The gene calls are TRBV12-3 or TRBV12-4 and TRBJ2-1, with a weak D call TRBD2 (5 bases). CDR3 length: 11 amino acids. CDR3 in DNA: TGTGCCAGCAGTCTAGCAGATGAGCAGTTCTTC. The encoded protein is CASSLADEQFF.

This clonotype was recorded a few times. The chain has TRBV7-2 and TRBJ2-7; TRBD2 aligns across 9 bases. The CDR3 has 15 amino acids. The V gene's germline CDR1 is SGHTA and CDR2 FQGNSA. The V segment lost 0 bases and the J segment 3 bases; nucleotides outside the gene matches: 3. This CDR3 is CASSLALAGVYEQYF. The CDR3 DNA follows: TGTGCCAGCAGCTTAGCATTAGCGGGAGTCTACGAGCAGTACTTC.

The chain is built from TRBV5-5 and TRBJ2-5; TRBD2 agrees at 11 bases. V dropped 6 bases and J dropped 4; count of bases not matched to a gene: 2. CDR1 and CDR2 (germline): SGHKS, YYEKEE (reference sequence). This CDR3 comprises 13 residues. The CDR3 coding sequence is TGTGCCAGCAAAGGACTAGCGGGAGAGACCCAGTACTTC. It yields the protein CASKGLAGETQYF.

This clonotype was observed many times. The V gene is TRBV11-2, the J gene TRBJ2-7; maybe TRBD1 (6 bases). From germline, CDR1 is SGHAT and CDR2 FQNNGV. Trimming took off 7 bases at V and 0 bases at J, with 19 bases between the two ends. The CDR3 has 16 amino acids. The CDR3 here is CASTLGGAGDSYEQYF. The CDR3 DNA is TGTGCCAGCACCCTAGGGGGTGCAGGGGACTCCTACGAGCAGTACTTC.

This chain joins TRBV20-1 and TRBJ1-1; TRBD1 aligns across 8 bases. With 5 bases clipped from V and 11 bases from J, the junction kept 13 bases outside the gene matches. The CDR3 runs to 13 residues. The germline gives CDR1 DFQATT, CDR2 SNEGSKA (reference sequence). The CDR3 nucleotides are TGCAGTGCTTGGGCGCTGACAGGGGCATCTGCTTTCTTT. This codes for CSAWALTGASAFF.

There are many counts of this clonotype. CDR3 bases: TGTGCCAGCAGACCAGGACTAGCGGCCACCGGGGAGCTGTTTTTT. Residues: CASRPGLAATGELFF. The rearrangement joins TRBV12-3 or TRBV12-4 to TRBJ2-2; 10 bases line up with TRBD2. The V gene end was trimmed by 6 bases and the J gene end by 4 bases; junction bases not matched to a gene: 5. The CDR3 loop spans 15 amino acids.

This chain uses TRBV20-1 with TRBJ2-4; either TRBD1 or TRBD2 may supply D (5 bases each). Looked up from germline, CDR1 is DFQATT and CDR2 is SNEGSKA (reference sequence). The V and J ends lost 4 bases and 0 bases respectively, with 13 bases between them. CDR3 length equals 15 residues. CDR3 loop: CSATRGQGAKNIQYF. CDR3 coding DNA: TGCAGTGCTACTCGAGGGCAGGGAGCCAAAAACATTCAGTACTTC.

The sample holds a few counts of this clonotype. The V call is TRBV5-1, the J call TRBJ2-7; tentative D call: TRBD1 (5 bases). The CDR3 covers 14 residues. Trimming left V 3 bases short and J 2 bases short, with 12 bases between. Germline CDR1 is SGHRS and CDR2 is YFSETQ. The CDR3 here is CASSSDRYTYEQYF. DNA of the CDR3: TGCGCCAGCAGCTCAGACAGATATACCTACGAGCAGTACTTC.

Ten or more counts support this clonotype. This chain links TRBV29-1 with TRBJ2-1; 11 positions match TRBD2. V dropped 5 bases and J dropped 5; count of bases not matched to a gene: 8. The CDR3 spans 15 residues. From germline, CDR1 is SQVTM and CDR2 ANQGSEA. As DNA, the CDR3 is TGCAGCGTTCAGTTAGCGGGAGGGCCCCACAATGAGCAGTTCTTC. It encodes CSVQLAGGPHNEQFF.

The V call is TRBV6-7, the J call TRBJ1-4; D is unclear. TRBV6-7 qualifies as an ORF whose function is uncertain. The V end was cut by 4 bases, the J end by 0 bases, with 12 bases between. The CDR3 loop spans 16 amino acids. The CDR3 nucleotides are TGTGCCAGCAGTTGGCTTTCTGGGACAACTAATGAAAAACTGTTTTTT. This translates into CASSWLSGTTNEKLFF.

In this sample, this clonotype turned up many times. This chain links TRBV29-1 with TRBJ2-5; 7 bases are a match to TRBD2. Trimming at V came to 6 bases and at J to 1 base, leaving 2 bases not matched to a gene. This CDR3 is built from 12 residues. Germline CDR1 reads SQVTM; CDR2 reads ANQGSEA. The CDR3 coding sequence is TGCAGCGTAACTAGCGCCCAAGAGACCCAGTACTTC. Protein product: CSVTSAQETQYF.